These 19 T cell receptor beta chains came from one sample sequenced in a study of CD8+ T cells in alopecia areata. Isolated RNA was reverse transcribed into cDNA used as the sequencing template. Data came from immunoSEQ multiplex PCR; TCRdb stores just in-frame clones and leaves some out. The sample records approximately 110,000 clones, around 50% being singletons. Treatment given: oral pan-JAK inhibitor, 5-10 mg twice daily. The specimen was CD8+ T cells sorted from blood, collected at week 24, from a patient treated with tofacitinib. These receptors were obtained from a human donor with alopecia areata.

V and J are TRBV7-3 and TRBJ2-5; 7 bases are a match to TRBD1. CDR3 size: 14 residues. The J segment lost 4 bases and the V segment lost 0 bases, leaving 2 bases of the junction unmatched. Germline assignment: CDR1 SGHTA and CDR2 FQGTGA. The DNA of the CDR3 is TGTGCCAGCAGCTTAACGGCAGGGGGAGAGACCCAGTACTTC. Encoded protein: CASSLTAGGETQYF.

The V call is TRBV12-5, the J call TRBJ2-5; either TRBD1 or TRBD2 may supply D (5 bases each). Germline V gene data show CDR1 as LGHNT and CDR2 as FRNRAP. The CDR3 length is 15 residues. Deletions cut 5 bases from V and 3 bases from J, with 16 bases between. The CDR3 DNA is TGTGCTAGTGGTCCGGGGCCTTCGGTAGAAGAGACCCAGTACTTC. Protein product: CASGPGPSVEETQYF. Full variable domain (missing parts from reference TRBV12-5 and TRBJ2-5): DARVTQTPRHKVTEMGQEVTMRCQPILGHNTVFWYRQTMMQGLELLAYFRNRAPLDDSGMPKDRFSAEMPDATLATLKIQPSEPRDSAVYFCASGPGPSVEETQYFGPGTRLLVL.

The V and J genes are TRBV2 and TRBJ2-7; weak D call: TRBD1 (6 bases). With 8 bases removed from V and 3 bases from J, the gap between germline ends came to 17 bases. The CDR3 runs to 14 residues. The V gene's germline CDR1 is SNHLY and CDR2 FYNNEI. The CDR3 sequence is CASWGQRIDYEQYF. CDR3 sequence (DNA): TGTGCCAGCTGGGGACAACGGATTGACTACGAGCAGTACTTC.

The gene calls are TRBV14 and TRBJ2-7, with a possible D match to TRBD1 (6 bases). V shed 3 bases and J shed 2 bases, with 17 bases lying between them. Germline values: CDR1 SGHDN, CDR2 FVKESK. The CDR3 spans 16 residues. DNA of the CDR3: TGTGCCAGCAGCCATGACCGGGACACAGCCCCCTACGAGCAGTACTTC. This codes for CASSHDRDTAPYEQYF. The whole variable domain, remainder taken from reference TRBV14 and TRBJ2-7, is EAGVTQFPSHSVIEKGQTVTLRCDPISGHDNLYWYRRVMGKEIKFLLHFVKESKQDESGMPNNRFLAERTGGTYSTLKVQPAELEDSGVYFCASSHDRDTAPYEQYFGPGTRLTVT.

The chain recombines TRBV27 with TRBJ1-6; TRBD1 matches 11 bases. The V and J ends lost 6 bases and 9 bases, in that order; junction bases with no gene match: 4. The CDR3 is 14 amino acids. Germline assignment: CDR1 MNHEY and CDR2 SMNVEV (reference sequence). The CDR3 nucleotides read TGTGCCAGCAGAGCTGGGACAGGGGGTTCACCCCTCCACTTT. Translation gives CASRAGTGGSPLHF.

The chain is built from TRBV12-5 and TRBJ1-5, with 7 bases aligning to TRBD1. The CDR3 loop spans 14 amino acids. J was trimmed by 4 bases and V by 3 bases; bases with no gene match: 3. Germline CDR1 reads LGHNT; CDR2 reads FRNRAP. The CDR3 sequence is CASGLPGQNQPQHF. CDR3 sequence (DNA): TGTGCTAGTGGTTTACCGGGACAGAATCAGCCCCAGCATTTT.

The chain carries TRBV27 and TRBJ2-7; D may match TRBD1 or TRBD2 (5 bases each). V was pared by 5 bases and J by 2 bases, with 19 bases between. CDR1 and CDR2 from the germline V gene are MNHEY and SMNVEV (reference sequence). CDR3 length: 16 residues. The CDR3 spells CASSPSFGGLTYEQYF. CDR3 sequence (DNA): TGTGCCAGCAGTCCTTCCTTTGGGGGATTAACCTACGAGCAGTACTTC.

This clone turned up a few times. The rearrangement links TRBV5-6 to TRBJ2-1; TRBD1 aligns across 9 bases. CDR3 length equals 15 residues. V dropped 3 bases and J dropped 5; count of bases not matched to a gene: 6. Per germline, CDR1 SGHDT and CDR2 YYEEEE. The CDR3 nucleotides are TGTGCCAGCAGCTGGGCCGGGACAGGGAACAATGAGCAGTTCTTC. The encoded protein is CASSWAGTGNNEQFF.

The chain recombines TRBV7-9 with TRBJ1-2; a possible D gene is TRBD1 (5 bases). The V and J ends lost 5 bases and 4 bases respectively, with 20 bases between them. This CDR3 comprises 16 residues. Germline assignment: CDR1 SEHNR and CDR2 FQNEAQ (reference sequence). CDR3 sequence reads: CASSPPPTESLYGYTF. The CDR3 region has the DNA TGTGCCAGCAGCCCACCCCCGACAGAATCCCTCTATGGCTACACCTTC.

The CDR3 nucleotides are TGTGCCAGCAGTTACGGGCCCCTAGCTGAAGCTTTCTTT. Protein: CASSYGPLAEAFF. This sequence joins TRBV6-5 and TRBJ1-1; D is undetermined. Trimming removed 2 bases at V and 6 bases at J, with 10 bases between. The CDR3 runs 13 residues. Germline V gene sequence: CDR1 MNHEY, CDR2 SVGAGI.

The chain combines TRBV11-2 with TRBJ2-2; 7 bases are a match to TRBD1. The germline CDR1 and CDR2 sequences are SGHAT and FQNNGV. CDR3 length equals 16 residues. The V and J ends lost 7 bases and 6 bases, in that order; junction bases with no gene match: 14. CDR3 sequence (DNA): TGTGCCAGCACCAACCCGGGACAGAATTTACCCGGGGAGCTGTTTTTT. This codes for CASTNPGQNLPGELFF.

This clone was seen a single time. The CDR3 is CASSWGQANTEAFF. DNA for the CDR3: TGTGCCAGCAGTTGGGGACAGGCGAACACTGAAGCTTTCTTT. This chain links TRBV27 with TRBJ1-1, with 8 bases matching TRBD1. CDR3 length: 14 amino acids. CDR1 is MNHEY, CDR2 SMNVEV, per germline (reference sequence). V gave up 4 bases and J gave up 1 base; unmatched junction bases: 2.

The gene calls are TRBV4-1 and TRBJ1-1, with D possibly matching TRBD1 (5 bases). The length of the CDR3 is 14 residues. Germline CDR1 is MGHRA and CDR2 is YSYEKL. With 4 bases removed from V and 4 bases from J, the gap between germline ends came to 13 bases. CDR3 protein: CASSPDPGATEAFF. The CDR3 coding sequence is TGCGCCAGCAGCCCAGACCCTGGGGCCACTGAAGCTTTCTTT.

This chain uses TRBV29-1 with TRBJ2-2; 8 bases agree with TRBD1. This CDR3 region has 14 residues. After removal of 6 bases from V and 6 bases from J, the junction contained 9 bases not matched to a gene. Germline CDR1 SQVTM, CDR2 ANQGSEA. The chain's CDR3 is CSVRTGRNAGELFF. The CDR3 nucleotides are TGCAGCGTACGGACAGGGAGAAACGCCGGGGAGCTGTTTTTT.

The J gene is TRBJ1-2, the V gene TRBV27, with D unclear. Between the trimmed V and J ends, which lost 5 bases and 3 bases, there was a span of 13 bases. This CDR3 has 14 amino acids. CDR1 is MNHEY, CDR2 SMNVEV, per germline (reference sequence). CDR3 in amino acids: CASSPKEEYYGYTF. The DNA for the CDR3 is TGTGCCAGCAGTCCGAAGGAGGAGTACTATGGCTACACCTTC.

The chain links TRBV19 to TRBJ2-7, with D possibly TRBD1 on 5 matching bases. Germline loops: CDR1 LNHDA, CDR2 SQIVND (reference sequence). Trimming stripped 6 bases from V and 4 bases from J, with 25 bases between. This CDR3 spans 17 amino acids. The CDR3 DNA follows: TGTGCCAGTAGCGATAGCCTGGGGCAGTCCCCCTTTTACGAGCAGTACTTC. This codes for CASSDSLGQSPFYEQYF. Full variable domain (missing parts from reference TRBV19 and TRBJ2-7): DGGITQSPKYLFRKEGQNVTLSCEQNLNHDAMYWYRQDPGQGLRLIYYSQIVNDFQKGDIAEGYSVSREKKESFPLTVTSAQKNPTAFYLCASSDSLGQSPFYEQYFGPGTRLTVT.

This chain links TRBV4-2 with TRBJ1-5; D may be TRBD1 (5 bases). Trimming stripped 4 bases from V and 2 bases from J, with 12 bases between. The germline V gene has CDR1 LGHNA and CDR2 YNFKEQ. The CDR3 loop spans 15 amino acids. CDR3 bases: TGTGCCAGCAGCCTCACGGGGGATGGCAATCAGCCCCAGCATTTT. It codes for CASSLTGDGNQPQHF.

There are a few counts of this clone. The J gene is TRBJ2-3, the V gene TRBV14; 11 bases are shared with TRBD1. CDR1 and CDR2 (germline): SGHDN, FVKESK. The CDR3 covers 16 residues. With V trimmed by 5 bases and J by 3 bases, 7 bases remained unmatched. CDR3 bases: TGTGCCAGCAGCACCCGGGACAGGGGGTGGACAGATACGCAGTATTTT. It encodes CASSTRDRGWTDTQYF.

The CDR3 DNA reads as TGCGCCAGCAGCGAGAGACTAGCGGGGGGGCCCTCAGATACGCAGTATTTT. Amino acids: CASSERLAGGPSDTQYF. This chain joins TRBV5-1 and TRBJ2-3, with 14 bases aligning to TRBD2. With 4 bases clipped from V and 4 bases from J, the junction kept 8 bases outside the gene matches. The CDR3 length is 17 residues. CDR1 and CDR2 (germline): SGHRS, YFSETQ.